The rows below give T cell receptor beta chains drawn from one sample of a study of molecular identifiers for immune sequencing clone quantification. TCRdb passed the PCR reads through MiXCR, listing each CDR3 protein once. The profile shows 100,000 or so distinct CDR3 sequences, around 37% of them singletons. Specimen: naive CD8+ T cells from blood, with Jurkat cell RNA spiked in. The source of these receptors is a human donor in good health. Some libraries in this study had Jurkat cell RNA spiked in. Each CDR3 is given with its conserved first and last residue. Fields, in order: J gene, clone size, D gene, V gene, CDR3 length, CDR3 protein, CDR3 DNA. A D gene is named only where the DNA matches it firmly. A clone size is listed for some rows: how often the clone was seen (once, few, many), or a class if it is expanded.

TRBJ2-3	many	TRBD2	TRBV7-9	12	CASSSILAGAYF	TGTGCCAGCAGCTCCATACTAGCGGGAGCTTATTTT
TRBJ2-5	few	-	TRBV27	14	CACSPGPSLETQYF	TGTGCCTGCTCACCGGGACCAAGTTTAGAGACCCAGTACTTC
TRBJ2-7	few	-	TRBV5-4	14	CASSLQSNSYEQYF	TGTGCCAGCAGCTTACAGTCTAACTCCTACGAGCAGTACTTC
TRBJ2-3	few	-	TRBV4-1	14	CASSQVQWADTQYF	TGCGCCAGCAGCCAGGTACAGTGGGCAGATACGCAGTATTTT
TRBJ2-7	-	-	TRBV27	12	CASRALNGEQYF	TGTGCCAGCAGGGCCCTCAACGGCGAGCAGTACTTC
TRBJ2-5	-	TRBD2	TRBV6-2/TRBV6-3	15	CASSTLAGARETQYF	TGTGCCAGCAGTACTCTAGCGGGAGCGAGGGAGACCCAGTACTTC
TRBJ1-5	-	-	TRBV27	13	CASSYSCNQPLHF	TGTGCCAGCAGTTACAGTTGCAATCAGCCCCTGCATTTT
TRBJ2-7	-	-	TRBV4-2	15	CASSQENFGGYERYF	TGTGCCAGCAGCCAAGAAAACTTTGGCGGATACGAGCGGTACTTC
TRBJ2-7	-	-	TRBV7-6	16	CASSLDNRQGPYEQYF	TGTGCCAGCAGCCTAGACAATCGACAAGGTCCCTACGAGCAGTACTTC
TRBJ2-2	-	-	TRBV13	13	CASSRRGPGELFF	TGTGCCAGCAGCAGGCGAGGCCCCGGGGAGCTGTTTTTT
TRBJ2-7	-	TRBD2	TRBV5-3	14	CASSPGGTSYEQHF	TGTGCCAGCAGCCCGGGAGGGACTAGCTACGAGCAGCACTTC
TRBJ1-1	many	-	TRBV7-9	15	CASSLDNGPNTEAFF	TGTGCCAGCAGCTTAGACAACGGCCCGAACACTGAAGCTTTCTTT
TRBJ1-1	few	TRBD1	TRBV20-1	12	CRARQGNTEAFF	TGCAGGGCTAGACAGGGGAACACTGAAGCTTTCTTT
TRBJ1-4	many	-	TRBV28	11	CASSENEKLFF	TGTGCCAGCAGTGAGAATGAAAAACTGTTTTTT
TRBJ1-1	few	-	TRBV28	15	CASSVTQGGDTEAFF	TGTGCCAGCAGTGTGACACAGGGAGGAGACACTGAAGCTTTCTTT
TRBJ2-1	many	-	TRBV6-2/TRBV6-3	12	CASSALSNEQFF	TGTGCCAGCAGTGCACTGAGTAATGAGCAGTTCTTC